This T cell receptor beta chain came from a study of blood T cell repertoires in COVID-19. Study background: Sample material is recorded as cDNA or gDNA derived from T cells, B-cell-depleted T cells, or PBMCs.

Germline V CDR1 and CDR2: SSHAT, FNYEAQ (reference sequence). Trimming cost V 5 bases and J 4 bases; bases outside gene matches: 9. The CDR3 sequence is 15 residues long. Ages ranged from about 18 to 89 years, with residence in about 23 US areas. Original processing notes: The assay estimated nucleated cells by amplifying reference gene primers. Repertoires were generated with immunoSEQ multiplex PCR, while TCRdb's copy carries only in-frame clones and drops some. V and J calls and clone size are given by that table; D and trimming were obtained from the DNA. The table includes hundreds of thousands of clones, around 82% detected once.

The chain carries TRBV7-7 and TRBJ2-3; 7 nucleotides align to TRBD1. Sequences were obtained from PBMCs or T cells enriched from blood (not recorded which). This clonotype was sampled from a woman aged 50 to 65 who had been exposed to COVID-19. The CDR3 sequence: CASSADRAGADTQYF. Here the CDR3 DNA reads TGTGCCAGCAGCGCAGACAGGGCTGGCGCAGATACGCAGTATTTT.